Listed below are T cell receptor beta chains from one sample, sequenced in a study of blood T cells in healthy people across ages. TCRdb re-analysed the 5' RACE reads in MiXCR, keeping a single row per CDR3 protein. This sample has 550,000 to 650,000 distinct CDR3 sequences; roughly 31% occur once, and the top ten carry approximately 15%. Source material: blood. These receptors originate from an elderly woman in good health. CDR3s include the opening cysteine and the closing phenylalanine or tryptophan. A D gene is named only where the DNA matches it firmly. Some rows mark clone size as missing; the rest say once, few, many or name a class of expanded clone.

CDR3 protein	CDR3 DNA	D gene	J gene	clone size	V gene
CASSYYETGNTEAFF	TGTGCCAGCAGTTACTACGAGACAGGGAACACTGAAGCTTTCTTT	-	TRBJ1-1	-	TRBV6-6
CASSLGIGGGAGADTQYF	TGTGCCAGCAGCTTAGGCATCGGCGGGGGGGCCGGGGCAGATACGCAGTATTTT	TRBD2	TRBJ2-3	few	TRBV7-2
CASSFPAGGSDTQYF	TGTGCCAGCAGCTTTCCAGCGGGGGGGTCAGATACGCAGTATTTT	TRBD2	TRBJ2-3	many	TRBV7-2
CSVSSGILNEQFF	TGCAGTGTATCGAGCGGGATTCTCAATGAGCAGTTCTTC	TRBD2	TRBJ2-1	-	TRBV20-1
CASSQSGLAPVGYTF	TGTGCCAGCAGCCAAAGCGGGCTGGCTCCCGTCGGCTACACCTTC	-	TRBJ1-2	many	TRBV4-2
CASIGEGDPREQYF	TGTGCCAGCATTGGGGAGGGAGACCCGCGAGAGCAGTACTTC	TRBD2	TRBJ2-7	many	TRBV11-2
CASSPGQGKGANVLTF	TGTGCCAGCAGTCCGGGACAGGGGAAGGGGGCCAACGTCCTGACTTTC	TRBD1	TRBJ2-6	many	TRBV12-3/TRBV12-4
CASSSTDRDTQYF	TGTGCCAGCAGTTCGACAGATAGAGATACGCAGTATTTT	-	TRBJ2-3	many	TRBV27
CSARSGQGYADTQYF	TGCAGTGCTAGGTCGGGACAGGGGTACGCAGATACGCAGTATTTT	TRBD1	TRBJ2-3	-	TRBV20-1
CASSSFAAKDEQYF	TGTGCCAGCAGCTCTTTCGCAGCTAAGGATGAGCAGTACTTC	-	TRBJ2-5	-	TRBV7-6